The sample holds one count of the clone carrying this TCR beta chain. Its antigen is not identified. Here immunoSEQ multiplex PCR was the method, and the copy in TCRdb shows in-frame clones only, minus some. Counted here are 2,300 or so clones, 26% occurring once; the ten biggest clones make up about 4.5%. The sample originates from a study of T cells in narcolepsy. Study-wide context: Healthy controls were enrolled alongside patients with narcolepsy type 1 or type 2.

This CDR3 contains 16 residues. Germline CDR1 is MNHEY and CDR2 is SVGAGI. Trimming stripped 0 bases from V and 2 bases from J, with 12 bases between. The study's findings and limits: Comparing one patient's CSF and blood CD4+ clonotypes highlighted HCRT- and TRIB2-specific autoreactive clonotypes. Reportedly, autoreactive clonotypes were serially detected in patients' blood but not controls'.

This TCR was sampled from a human donor with narcolepsy. The sequenced sample consisted of cultured CD4+ T cells from cerebrospinal fluid. The chain recombines TRBV6-5 with TRBJ2-3, with a weak D call TRBD2 (5 bases). CDR3 sequence: CASSYSVLAYTDTQYF. CDR3 nucleotide sequence: TGTGCCAGCAGTTACTCAGTCCTAGCTTACACAGATACGCAGTATTTT.